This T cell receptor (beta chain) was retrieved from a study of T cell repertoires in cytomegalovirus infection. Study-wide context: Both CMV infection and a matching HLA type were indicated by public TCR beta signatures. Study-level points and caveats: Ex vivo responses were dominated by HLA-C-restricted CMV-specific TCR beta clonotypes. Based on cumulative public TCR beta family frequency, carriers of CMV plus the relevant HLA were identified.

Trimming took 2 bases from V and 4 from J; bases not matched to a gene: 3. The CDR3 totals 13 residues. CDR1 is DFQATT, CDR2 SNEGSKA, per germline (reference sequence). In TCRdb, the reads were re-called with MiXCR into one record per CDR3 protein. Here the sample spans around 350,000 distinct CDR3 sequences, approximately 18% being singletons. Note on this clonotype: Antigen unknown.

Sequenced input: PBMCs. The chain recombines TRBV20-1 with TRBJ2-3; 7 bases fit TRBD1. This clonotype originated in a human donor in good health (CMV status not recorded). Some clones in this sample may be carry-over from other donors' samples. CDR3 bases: TGCAGTGCTAGAAGAGGGGGCGCAGATACGCAGTATTTT. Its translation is CSARRGGADTQYF.